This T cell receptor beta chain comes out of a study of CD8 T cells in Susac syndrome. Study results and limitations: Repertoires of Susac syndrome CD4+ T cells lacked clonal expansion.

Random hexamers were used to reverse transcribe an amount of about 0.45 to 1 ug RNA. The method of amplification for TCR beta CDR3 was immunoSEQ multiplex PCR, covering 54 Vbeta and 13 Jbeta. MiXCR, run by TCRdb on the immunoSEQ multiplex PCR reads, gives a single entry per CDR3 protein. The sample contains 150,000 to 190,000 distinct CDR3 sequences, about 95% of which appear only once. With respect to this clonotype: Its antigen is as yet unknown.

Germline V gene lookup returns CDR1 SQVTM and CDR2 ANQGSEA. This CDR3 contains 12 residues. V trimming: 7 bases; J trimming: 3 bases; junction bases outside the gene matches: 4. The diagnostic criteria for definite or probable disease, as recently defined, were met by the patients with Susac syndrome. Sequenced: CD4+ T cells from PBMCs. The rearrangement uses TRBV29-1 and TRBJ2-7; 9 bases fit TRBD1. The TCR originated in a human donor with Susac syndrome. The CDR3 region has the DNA TGCAGCGCCCAGGGACAGGGCTACGAGCAGTACTTC. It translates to CSAQGQGYEQYF.